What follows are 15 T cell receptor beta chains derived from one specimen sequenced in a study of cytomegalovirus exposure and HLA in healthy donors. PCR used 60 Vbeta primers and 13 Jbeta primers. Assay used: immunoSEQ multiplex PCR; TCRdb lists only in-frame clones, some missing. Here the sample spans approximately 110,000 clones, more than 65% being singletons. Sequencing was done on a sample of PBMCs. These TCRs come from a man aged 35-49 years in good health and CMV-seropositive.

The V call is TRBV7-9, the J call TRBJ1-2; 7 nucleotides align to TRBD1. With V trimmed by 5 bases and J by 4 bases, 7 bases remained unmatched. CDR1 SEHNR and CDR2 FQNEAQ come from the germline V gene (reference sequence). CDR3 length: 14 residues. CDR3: CASSPTGTVYGYTF. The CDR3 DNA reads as TGTGCCAGCAGCCCTACCGGGACAGTCTATGGCTACACCTTC. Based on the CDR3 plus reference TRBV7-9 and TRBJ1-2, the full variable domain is DTGVSQNPRHKITKRGQNVTFRCDPISEHNRLYWYRQTLGQGPEFLTYFQNEAQLEKSRLLSDRFSAERPKGSFSTLEIQRTEQGDSAMYLCASSPTGTVYGYTFGSGTRLTVV.

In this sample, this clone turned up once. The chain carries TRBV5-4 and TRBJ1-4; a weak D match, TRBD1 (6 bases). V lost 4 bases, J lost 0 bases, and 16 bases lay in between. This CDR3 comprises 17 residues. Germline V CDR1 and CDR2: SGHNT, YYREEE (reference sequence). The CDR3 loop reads CASSPGQSYSTNEKLFF. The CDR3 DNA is TGTGCCAGCAGCCCCGGACAGTCCTACTCAACTAATGAAAAACTGTTTTTT.

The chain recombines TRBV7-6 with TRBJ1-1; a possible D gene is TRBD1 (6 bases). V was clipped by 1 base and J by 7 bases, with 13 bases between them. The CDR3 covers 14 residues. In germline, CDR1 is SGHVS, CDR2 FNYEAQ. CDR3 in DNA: TGTGCCAGCAGCTTAGTGGGGGGGGCTAGTGAAGCTTTCTTT. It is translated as CASSLVGGASEAFF.

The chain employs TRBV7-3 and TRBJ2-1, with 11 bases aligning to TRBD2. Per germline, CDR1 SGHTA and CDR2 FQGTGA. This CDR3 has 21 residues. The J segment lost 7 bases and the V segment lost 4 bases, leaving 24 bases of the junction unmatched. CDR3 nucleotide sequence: TGTGCCAGCAGCTCAGCCGGCTATCGGACTAGCGGGTTTCCCCGGCAAAATGAGCAGTTCTTC. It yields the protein CASSSAGYRTSGFPRQNEQFF. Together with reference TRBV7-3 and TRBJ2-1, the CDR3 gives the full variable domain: GAGVSQTPSNKVTEKGKYVELRCDPISGHTALYWYRQSLGQGPEFLIYFQGTGAADDSGLPNDRFFAVRPEGSVSTLKIQRTERGDSAVYLCASSSAGYRTSGFPRQNEQFFGPGTRLTVL.

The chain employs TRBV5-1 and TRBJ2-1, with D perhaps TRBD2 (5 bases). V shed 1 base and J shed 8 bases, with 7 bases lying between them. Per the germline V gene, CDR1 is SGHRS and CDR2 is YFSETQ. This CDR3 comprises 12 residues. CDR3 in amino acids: CASSLSGDEQFF. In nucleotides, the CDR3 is TGCGCCAGCAGCTTGTCCGGGGATGAGCAGTTCTTC.

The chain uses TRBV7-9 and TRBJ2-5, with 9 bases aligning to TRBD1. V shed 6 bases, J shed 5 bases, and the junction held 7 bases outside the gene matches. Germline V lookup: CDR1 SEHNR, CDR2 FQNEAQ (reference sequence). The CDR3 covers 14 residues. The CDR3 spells CASRETGGAETQYF. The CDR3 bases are TGTGCCAGCAGAGAGACAGGGGGTGCGGAGACCCAGTACTTC.

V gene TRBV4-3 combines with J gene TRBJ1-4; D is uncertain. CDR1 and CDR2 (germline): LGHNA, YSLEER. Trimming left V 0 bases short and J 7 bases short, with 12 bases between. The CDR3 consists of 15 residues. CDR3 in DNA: TGCGCCAGCAGCCAAGATACCGGGAGATTTGAAAAACTGTTTTTT. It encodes CASSQDTGRFEKLFF.

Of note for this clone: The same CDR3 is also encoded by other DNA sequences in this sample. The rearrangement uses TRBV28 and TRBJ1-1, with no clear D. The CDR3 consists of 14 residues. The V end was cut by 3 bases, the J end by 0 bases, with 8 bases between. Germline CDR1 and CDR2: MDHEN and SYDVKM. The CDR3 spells CASSFETMNTEAFF. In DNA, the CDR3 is TGTGCCAGCAGTTTCGAGACAATGAACACTGAAGCTTTCTTT.

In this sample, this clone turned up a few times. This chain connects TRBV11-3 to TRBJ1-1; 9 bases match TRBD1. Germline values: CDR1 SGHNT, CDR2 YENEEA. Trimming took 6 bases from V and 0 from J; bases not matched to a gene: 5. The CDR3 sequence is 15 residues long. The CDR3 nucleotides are TGTGCCAGCAGTGGGGACAGGGCACTGAACACTGAAGCTTTCTTT. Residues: CASSGDRALNTEAFF.

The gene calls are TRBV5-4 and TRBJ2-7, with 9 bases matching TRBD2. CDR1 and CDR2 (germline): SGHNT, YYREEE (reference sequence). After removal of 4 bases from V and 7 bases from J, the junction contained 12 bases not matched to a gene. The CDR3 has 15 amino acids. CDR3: CASSPSSGSGREQYF. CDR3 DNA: TGTGCCAGCAGCCCGAGTAGCGGGAGCGGAAGAGAGCAGTACTTC.

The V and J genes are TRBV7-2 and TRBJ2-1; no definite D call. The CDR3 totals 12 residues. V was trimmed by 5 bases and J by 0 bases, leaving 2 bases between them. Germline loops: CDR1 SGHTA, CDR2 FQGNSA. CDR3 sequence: CASSLSYNEQFF. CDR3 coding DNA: TGTGCCAGCAGCCTCTCCTACAATGAGCAGTTCTTC.

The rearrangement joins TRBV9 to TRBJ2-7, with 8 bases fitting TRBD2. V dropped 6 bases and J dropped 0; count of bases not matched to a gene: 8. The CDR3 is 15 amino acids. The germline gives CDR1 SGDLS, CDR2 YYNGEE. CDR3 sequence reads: CASTPGGGYSYEQYF. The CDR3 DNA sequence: TGTGCCAGCACCCCGGGGGGGGGCTACTCCTACGAGCAGTACTTC.

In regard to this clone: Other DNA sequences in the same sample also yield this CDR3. The CDR3 loop reads CASSLVSTLAGGEQYF. CDR3 coding DNA: TGTGCCAGCAGCTTAGTTAGTACGTTAGCGGGAGGCGAGCAGTACTTC. V and J are TRBV11-3 and TRBJ2-7, with 10 bases aligning to TRBD2. Trimming removed 1 base from V and 6 bases from J; junction bases left unmatched: 9. CDR3 length: 16 residues. Per germline, CDR1 SGHNT and CDR2 YENEEA.

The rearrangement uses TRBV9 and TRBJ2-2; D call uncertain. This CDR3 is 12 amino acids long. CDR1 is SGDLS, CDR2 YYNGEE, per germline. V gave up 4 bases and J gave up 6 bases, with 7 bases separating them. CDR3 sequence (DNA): TGTGCCAGCAGCCTCTCTGCCGGGGAGCTGTTTTTT. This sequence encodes CASSLSAGELFF.

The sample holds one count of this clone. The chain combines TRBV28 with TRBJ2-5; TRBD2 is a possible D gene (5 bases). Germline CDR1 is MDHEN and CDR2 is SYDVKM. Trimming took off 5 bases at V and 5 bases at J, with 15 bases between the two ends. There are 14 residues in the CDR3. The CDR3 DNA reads TGTGCCAGCAGTCCAGGAGGTCCTCGCGAGACCCAGTACTTC. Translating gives CASSPGGPRETQYF.